Listed here is a single T cell receptor beta chain. Its specificity is unknown. The data are from a study of T cells expressing NK-cell markers. Whole-study context: Sequencing of TCR beta repertoires drew on sorted CD3+CD56+NKG2C+, CD3+CD56+NKG2C- and CD3+CD56-NKG2C+ T cells. Sequenced donors, eight in total, included seven who were HCMV-seropositive and one who was seronegative. General study results and limits: As a fraction of CD8+ T cells, dominant NKG2C+ clonotypes reached about 1.0-7.5% in more than five donors.

CDR3 length equals 14 residues. Per the germline V gene, CDR1 is SGHTA and CDR2 is FQGTGA. TCRdb re-called the 5' RACE reads; every CDR3 protein appears as one record, without DNA. This listing includes some 410,000 distinct CDR3 sequences. The sequence was collected from a woman aged 18 to 69 in good health. The chain joins TRBV7-3 to TRBJ2-4; TCRdb returns TRBD1, unconfirmable since there is no DNA. The sample comprised blood T cells: a sorted CD56 or NKG2C T cell subset, CD4+ or CD8+ T cells, or bulk PBMC T cells (not recorded which). CDR3 protein: CASSVQGAKNIQYF.